A single T cell receptor (beta chain) is shown here with its context. The germline V and J ends were trimmed by 0 bases and 10 bases, with 16 bases remaining between them. CDR1 and CDR2 from the germline V gene are LGHNA and YSLEER. The CDR3 extends over 16 amino acids. This record comes from a study of T cells after yellow fever vaccination. TCRdb used MiXCR to reprocess the 5' RACE reads, holding one entry per CDR3 protein. Seen here are 500,000 to 550,000 distinct CDR3 sequences, around a fifth observed once, and the top ten hold about 16%. The receptor was isolated from a man between 18 and 29 years old who received the YFV17D yellow fever vaccine. The chain has TRBV4-3 and TRBJ1-6; D unclear. The sample in question was PBMCs, obtained 21 days after the first yellow fever vaccination. This chain's CDR3 is CASSQEVAGGVSPLHF. CDR3 bases: TGCGCCAGCAGCCAAGAAGTCGCAGGCGGGGTCTCACCCCTCCACTTT.